These T cell receptor beta chains were read from a single sample in a study of T-cell memory formation after mild COVID-19. A single record per CDR3 protein comes from TCRdb applying MiXCR to the 5' RACE reads. The sample consists of some 160,000 distinct CDR3 sequences, around 13% of them appearing once. The sequenced material came from PBMCs or a T cell subset sorted from them (not recorded which). These receptors all stem from a man younger than 35 who had mild COVID-19 (a few samples of this study predate the infection). Cell type and time point are not known. The CDR3 runs from the conserved cysteine through the conserved F or W. D genes are given only for firm matches. The listing skips clone size in some rows; elsewhere it reads once, few, many or a size class.

v_gene: TRBV12-3/TRBV12-4
len: 14
d_gene: -
abundance: -
j_gene: TRBJ2-3
CDR3aa: CASSPQGGGDTQYF
CDR3nt: TGTGCCAGCAGTCCCCAGGGGGGCGGGGATACGCAGTATTTT

v_gene: TRBV5-1
len: 13
d_gene: -
abundance: -
j_gene: TRBJ2-1
CDR3aa: CASRTTGLNEQFF
CDR3nt: TGCGCCAGCAGAACAACAGGGTTGAATGAGCAGTTCTTC

v_gene: TRBV11-2
len: 14
d_gene: TRBD1
abundance: -
j_gene: TRBJ1-1
CDR3aa: CASSRRQGRPEAFF
CDR3nt: TGTGCCAGCAGCCGCCGACAGGGTAGGCCTGAAGCTTTCTTT

v_gene: TRBV29-1
len: 12
d_gene: -
abundance: once
j_gene: TRBJ1-5
CDR3aa: CSVVDGNQPQHF
CDR3nt: TGCAGCGTTGTCGACGGCAATCAGCCCCAGCATTTT

v_gene: TRBV5-1
len: 13
d_gene: TRBD1
abundance: -
j_gene: TRBJ1-1
CDR3aa: CASSKGQFTEAFF
CDR3nt: TGCGCCAGCAGCAAGGGACAGTTCACTGAAGCTTTCTTT

v_gene: TRBV4-1
len: 17
d_gene: TRBD1
abundance: few
j_gene: TRBJ1-3
CDR3aa: CASSTRPPGQYGNTIYF
CDR3nt: TGCGCCAGCAGCACACGCCCCCCGGGACAGTATGGAAACACCATATATTTT

v_gene: TRBV11-2
len: 13
d_gene: -
abundance: -
j_gene: TRBJ2-4
CDR3aa: CASNWAGWNIQYF
CDR3nt: TGTGCCAGCAACTGGGCAGGCTGGAACATTCAGTACTTC

v_gene: TRBV5-1
len: 14
d_gene: -
abundance: few
j_gene: TRBJ1-1
CDR3aa: CASGKDRSNTEAFF
CDR3nt: TGCGCCAGCGGAAAAGACAGGTCAAACACTGAAGCTTTCTTT

v_gene: TRBV5-1
len: 13
d_gene: -
abundance: few
j_gene: TRBJ1-1
CDR3aa: CASSLGFGGEAFF
CDR3nt: TGCGCCAGCAGCTTGGGGTTCGGGGGAGAAGCTTTCTTT

v_gene: TRBV12-3/TRBV12-4
len: 14
d_gene: TRBD2
abundance: few
j_gene: TRBJ2-3
CDR3aa: CASRQSGGRDTQYF
CDR3nt: TGTGCCAGCAGACAAAGCGGGGGAAGAGATACGCAGTATTTT

v_gene: TRBV9
len: 15
d_gene: -
abundance: -
j_gene: TRBJ1-2
CDR3aa: CASSVAPRVGYGYTF
CDR3nt: TGTGCCAGCAGCGTAGCCCCCAGGGTCGGCTATGGCTACACCTTC

v_gene: TRBV10-1
len: 13
d_gene: -
abundance: -
j_gene: TRBJ2-3
CDR3aa: CASSEVLQGKQYF
CDR3nt: TGCGCCAGCAGTGAGGTTTTGCAGGGTAAGCAGTATTTT

v_gene: TRBV29-1
len: 13
d_gene: -
abundance: -
j_gene: TRBJ2-3
CDR3aa: CSVGVRSTDTQYF
CDR3nt: TGCAGCGTTGGAGTCAGAAGCACAGATACGCAGTATTTT

v_gene: TRBV20-1
len: 13
d_gene: TRBD1
abundance: -
j_gene: TRBJ1-5
CDR3aa: CSALRDRNQPQHF
CDR3nt: TGCAGTGCGCTCCGGGACAGAAATCAGCCCCAGCATTTT

v_gene: TRBV5-1
len: 15
d_gene: -
abundance: -
j_gene: TRBJ2-3
CDR3aa: CASSLAASSTDTQYF
CDR3nt: TGCGCCAGCAGCCTAGCAGCGAGTAGCACAGATACGCAGTATTTT

v_gene: TRBV18
len: 15
d_gene: -
abundance: -
j_gene: TRBJ1-1
CDR3aa: CASSRQGTGTLEAFF
CDR3nt: TGTGCCAGCTCCCGGCAGGGAACCGGTACCCTGGAAGCTTTCTTT

v_gene: TRBV7-6
len: 14
d_gene: TRBD2
abundance: few
j_gene: TRBJ2-1
CDR3aa: CASSLGGGTDEQFF
CDR3nt: TGTGCCAGCAGCTTGGGCGGGGGGACCGATGAGCAGTTCTTC

v_gene: TRBV5-1
len: 16
d_gene: -
abundance: few
j_gene: TRBJ2-3
CDR3aa: CASSPTGDGSTDTQYF
CDR3nt: TGCGCCAGCAGCCCAACGGGGGACGGTAGCACAGATACGCAGTATTTT

v_gene: TRBV11-3
len: 18
d_gene: TRBD2
abundance: -
j_gene: TRBJ2-2
CDR3aa: CASSPGIGLAGRTGELFF
CDR3nt: TGTGCCAGCAGCCCAGGAATTGGCCTAGCGGGCCGCACCGGGGAGCTGTTTTTT

v_gene: TRBV20-1
len: 13
d_gene: -
abundance: few
j_gene: TRBJ1-5
CDR3aa: CSARETPDQPQHF
CDR3nt: TGCAGTGCTAGAGAGACGCCGGATCAGCCCCAGCATTTT

v_gene: TRBV28
len: 13
d_gene: -
abundance: few
j_gene: TRBJ1-2
CDR3aa: CASRTEAIGGYTF
CDR3nt: TGTGCCAGCAGGACGGAAGCGATTGGAGGCTACACCTTC

v_gene: TRBV5-6
len: 13
d_gene: TRBD1
abundance: -
j_gene: TRBJ1-2
CDR3aa: CASSRGQTLGYTF
CDR3nt: TGTGCCAGCAGCCGGGGACAGACTCTTGGCTACACCTTC

v_gene: TRBV7-2
len: 18
d_gene: TRBD1
abundance: -
j_gene: TRBJ2-4
CDR3aa: CASSERSGQLIAKNIQYF
CDR3nt: TGTGCCAGCAGCGAACGGTCGGGACAGTTAATAGCCAAAAACATTCAGTACTTC

v_gene: TRBV4-1
len: 11
d_gene: -
abundance: few
j_gene: TRBJ2-3
CDR3aa: CASGVTDTQYF
CDR3nt: TGCGCCAGCGGGGTGACGGATACGCAGTATTTT

v_gene: TRBV12-3/TRBV12-4
len: 14
d_gene: -
abundance: -
j_gene: TRBJ2-7
CDR3aa: CASSLGDGDYEQYF
CDR3nt: TGTGCCAGCAGTTTAGGGGACGGCGACTACGAGCAGTACTTC

v_gene: TRBV7-2
len: 18
d_gene: TRBD2
abundance: -
j_gene: TRBJ2-7
CDR3aa: CASSSPWTSGGVSYEQYF
CDR3nt: TGTGCCAGCAGCTCGCCCTGGACTAGCGGGGGGGTGTCCTACGAGCAGTACTTC

v_gene: TRBV5-1
len: 15
d_gene: TRBD2
abundance: many
j_gene: TRBJ2-3
CDR3aa: CASSGTSAYTDTQYF
CDR3nt: TGCGCCAGCAGCGGGACTAGCGCGTACACAGATACGCAGTATTTT

v_gene: TRBV7-2
len: 14
d_gene: -
abundance: -
j_gene: TRBJ1-3
CDR3aa: CASSPAHSGNTIYF
CDR3nt: TGTGCCAGCAGCCCGGCCCACTCTGGAAACACCATATATTTT

v_gene: TRBV2
len: 12
d_gene: -
abundance: few
j_gene: TRBJ2-7
CDR3aa: CASRGRAYEQYF
CDR3nt: TGTGCCAGCAGGGGCAGGGCTTACGAGCAGTACTTC